This TCR beta chain was obtained from a study of blood T cell repertoires in COVID-19. The wider study: From T cells, B-cell-depleted T cells, or PBMCs came the material, which was cDNA or gDNA.

In the original analysis: For nucleated cells, counts were estimated from reference gene primer amplification. Sequencing was performed with immunoSEQ multiplex PCR; in TCRdb, only in-frame clones are kept and a portion is missing. Clone size and V and J calls were adopted from that table, with D and trimming inferred from the DNA. The table includes hundreds of thousands of clones, roughly 80% detected once. People in the exposed group encountered a COVID-19 case within 2 weeks before entering the study. After removal of 5 bases from V and 3 bases from J, the junction contained 14 bases not matched to a gene. Per the germline V gene, CDR1 is SGDLS and CDR2 is YYNGEE. This CDR3 region has 17 residues.

This chain uses TRBV9 with TRBJ1-3; 7 positions match TRBD1. The source is a woman aged 40 to 50 who had been exposed to COVID-19. The sequenced sample was PBMCs or T cells enriched from blood (not recorded which). CDR3 DNA: TGTGCCAGCAGTGCTGGAGGGACAGCCCTTTATGGAAACACCATATATTTT. This codes for CASSAGGTALYGNTIYF.